The clone carrying this T cell receptor (beta chain) was counted ten times or more. Its antigen is currently unknown. The V gene's germline CDR1 is DFQATT and CDR2 SNEGSKA (reference sequence). This CDR3 contains 15 residues. Trimming removed 5 bases from V and 2 bases from J; junction bases left unmatched: 9. These data are taken from a study of CD8 T cells in ankylosing spondylitis. Study-level findings and limits: What appeared characteristic of ankylosing spondylitis blood was a TCR beta motif of eight or nine highly homologous variants.

A quantitative 5'-RACE method, one with molecular barcodes, was used to make TCR beta libraries. TCRdb recomputed calls from the 5' RACE reads with MiXCR, one row per CDR3 protein. The data hold some 87,000 distinct CDR3 sequences, with around 9.4% observed a single time. V is TRBV20-1 and J is TRBJ2-3, with 8 bases matching TRBD2. Source material: blood, either unsorted or a sorted T cell fraction (not recorded which). The receptor's source is a male donor with ankylosing spondylitis or in good health (not recorded which). CDR3 protein: CSAPQVAGITDTQYF. The CDR3 DNA reads as TGCAGTGCTCCCCAGGTAGCGGGGATCACAGATACGCAGTATTTT.